This T cell receptor beta chain was retrieved from a study of T-cell reconstitution after alpha-beta-depleted transplantation in children. Study-wide points: Recipient T cells and thymic progenitors that survived were the source of the high TCRbeta diversity seen at day 60 in some patients.

The TCRbeta library incorporated unique molecular identifiers. Via MiXCR, TCRdb re-called the PCR reads, giving one row per CDR3 protein. The table shows 450,000 to 600,000 distinct CDR3 sequences, with about an eighth occurring only once. This clonotype came up many times. Its antigen is currently unknown. V was cut by 1 base and J by 2 bases, with 9 bases left in between. CDR3 length equals 15 residues. Germline V gene lookup returns CDR1 LGHDT and CDR2 YNNKEL (reference sequence). The material sequenced was PBMCs, mostly from graft donor cells, taken 360 days after TCRalphabeta/CD19-depleted stem cell transplant. The gene calls are TRBV3-1 and TRBJ2-1; D gene ambiguous. The clonotype originates from a male patient under 18 who had a stem cell transplant for acute myeloid leukemia, so the T cells may come from the graft donor. CDR3 sequence reads: CASSQGPGPYNEQFF. CDR3 nucleotides: TGTGCCAGCAGCCAAGGACCCGGGCCCTACAATGAGCAGTTCTTC.